This T cell receptor (beta chain) derives from a study of OX40 agonist ivuxolimab in advanced cancers. Overall study context: Patients' therapy was ivuxolimab, an antibody that acts as an agonist of OX40 (CD134).

The table came from immunoSEQ multiplex PCR; TCRdb's copy has only in-frame clones and leaves some out. Among 60,000 to 90,000 clones, just over 85% were seen once, and the ten largest hold 0.65% to 0.9%. V lost 7 bases, J lost 8 bases, and 15 bases lay in between. The CDR3 is 12 amino acids. From germline, CDR1 is GTSNPN and CDR2 SVGIG (reference sequence). The material sequenced was CD4+ or CD8+ T cells sorted from blood, taken in a trial of the OX40 agonist ivuxolimab. This TCR was recovered from an adult with an advanced solid tumor such as melanoma, head and neck, liver or kidney cancer. The chain combines TRBV30 with TRBJ2-1; a possible D gene is TRBD2 (6 bases). The chain's CDR3 is CASKGRRDEQFF. Written as DNA, the CDR3 is TGTGCCTCGAAAGGGAGGCGGGATGAGCAGTTCTTC. Full variable domain (outside the CDR3, taken from reference TRBV30 and TRBJ2-1): SQTIHQWPATLVQPVGSPLSLECTVEGTSNPNLYWYRQAAGRGLQLLFYSVGIGQISSEVPQNLSASRPQDRQFILSSKKLLLSDSGFYLCASKGRRDEQFFGPGTRLTVL.